These 21 T cell receptor beta chains originate from one sample sequenced in a study of cytomegalovirus exposure and HLA in healthy donors. It was with 60 Vbeta and 13 Jbeta primers that the PCR ran. Sequencing used immunoSEQ multiplex PCR; TCRdb keeps in-frame clones, though not all of them. The data hold 110,000 to 150,000 clones, with roughly 10% observed a single time. Sequencing input: PBMCs. The source of these receptors is a man aged 45 to 65 in good health and CMV-seronegative.

This clone was found a few times. The V and J genes are TRBV11-2 and TRBJ2-7, with D maybe TRBD2 (5 bases). This CDR3 region has 15 residues. In germline, CDR1 is SGHAT, CDR2 FQNNGV. The V and J ends lost 2 bases and 1 base respectively, with 12 bases between them. The CDR3 region is CASSLRSGYSYEQYF. The CDR3 nucleotides are TGTGCCAGCAGCTTACGGTCGGGATATTCCTACGAGCAGTACTTC.

V and J are TRBV12-5 and TRBJ2-1, with TRBD2 identical over 9 bases. V shed 2 bases and J 6 bases; nucleotides not matched to a gene: 17. Germline V gene lookup returns CDR1 LGHNT and CDR2 FRNRAP. CDR3 length: 19 residues. Here the CDR3 DNA reads TGTGCTAGTGGTTTGCCCGGGGGGGCGGGAGGGAAGACCCTCAATGAGCAGTTCTTC. Amino acid sequence: CASGLPGGAGGKTLNEQFF.

The chain is built from TRBV29-1 and TRBJ2-3; the match to TRBD2 covers 16 bases. This CDR3 is built from 14 residues. V was pared by 6 bases and J by 7 bases, with 4 bases of the junction left unmatched. CDR1 and CDR2 (germline): SQVTM, ANQGSEA. The DNA of the CDR3 is TGCAGCGTGGGGACTAGCGGGAGGGCGAATACGCAGTATTTT. Translating it yields CSVGTSGRANTQYF.

The rearrangement uses TRBV7-9 and TRBJ1-4; 7 positions match TRBD1. In germline, CDR1 is SEHNR, CDR2 FQNEAQ (reference sequence). The junction had 8 bases not matched to a gene; V was cut back by 5 bases and J by 2 bases. The CDR3 totals 16 residues. Written as DNA, the CDR3 is TGTGCCAGCAGCAGCAGGGACAGCCCTACTAATGAAAAACTGTTTTTT. It encodes CASSSRDSPTNEKLFF.

The V and J genes are TRBV4-1 and TRBJ1-5; D remains ambiguous. This CDR3 comprises 15 residues. Germline CDR1 reads MGHRA; CDR2 reads YSYEKL. Trimming cost V 0 bases and J 1 base, with 7 bases left between them. The CDR3 loop reads CASSQDYRSNQPQHF. The CDR3 bases are TGCGCCAGCAGCCAAGATTACCGGAGCAATCAGCCCCAGCATTTT.

This clone was seen more than once but under ten times. The rearrangement uses TRBV7-2 and TRBJ2-1, with D tentatively TRBD2 (5 bases). The ends were cut back, 0 bases at V and 5 bases at J, with 11 bases in the middle. Germline CDR1 is SGHTA and CDR2 is FQGNSA. The CDR3 is made up of 15 amino acids. Here the CDR3 DNA reads TGTGCCAGCAGCTTAGCGAGTCGGGGAAACAATGAGCAGTTCTTC. Translation: CASSLASRGNNEQFF.

The V gene is TRBV6-6, the J gene TRBJ2-1, with 10 bases fitting TRBD1. CDR3 size: 15 residues. From germline, CDR1 is MNHNY and CDR2 SVGAGI (reference sequence). V lost 6 bases to trimming and J lost 5 bases; unmatched junction nucleotides: 7. Here the CDR3 DNA reads TGTGCCAGCAGGGACGACAGGGGGCGAAACAATGAGCAGTTCTTC. Its translation: CASRDDRGRNNEQFF.

A remark on this clone: Mismatch with germline at one junction end may stem from a read error. The sample has other DNA sequences that encode this CDR3 too. The genes are TRBV28 and TRBJ2-3; no clear D. This CDR3 contains 13 residues. The germline CDR1 and CDR2 sequences are MDHEN and SYDVKM. In nucleotides, the CDR3 is TGTGCCAGCAGCATTGACAACACAGATACACAGTATTTT. Protein product: CASSIDNTDTQYF.

V usage is TRBV5-1 and J usage is TRBJ2-3; 11 bases agree with TRBD2. V trimming: 2 bases; J trimming: 3 bases; junction bases outside the gene matches: 2. Germline CDR1 SGHRS, CDR2 YFSETQ. The length of the CDR3 is 15 residues. In DNA, the CDR3 is TGCGCCAGCAGCTTACTAGCGGGAGTGACAGATACGCAGTATTTT. Translating gives CASSLLAGVTDTQYF.

The genes are TRBV7-3 and TRBJ2-6, with TRBD2 as a possible D gene (6 bases). The CDR3 sequence is 15 residues long. From germline, CDR1 is SGHTA and CDR2 FQGTGA. Trimming cost V 4 bases and J 4 bases, with 11 bases left between them. The CDR3: CASSSRGSGANVLTF. Here the CDR3 DNA reads TGTGCCAGCAGCTCTCGGGGGTCAGGGGCCAACGTCCTGACTTTC.

The V and J genes are TRBV19 and TRBJ1-4, with TRBD1 identical over 8 bases. After removal of 3 bases from V and 6 bases from J, the junction contained 6 bases not matched to a gene. Germline V gene sequence: CDR1 LNHDA, CDR2 SQIVND (reference sequence). This CDR3 has 15 residues. The DNA for the CDR3 is TGTGCCAGTAGTATCACAGCAGGGGGCGATGAAAAACTGTTTTTT. Its translation: CASSITAGGDEKLFF.

This clone was seen a handful of times. This sequence joins TRBV6-5 and TRBJ2-1, with 16 bases identical to TRBD2. The J segment lost 11 bases and the V segment lost 4 bases, leaving 8 bases of the junction unmatched. The CDR3 is made up of 16 amino acids. CDR1 is MNHEY, CDR2 SVGAGI, per germline. The CDR3 coding sequence is TGTGCCAGCAGTTTAACCGGGACTAGCGGGGGGGCCAAGCAGTTCTTC. Translating gives CASSLTGTSGGAKQFF.

This clone showed up just a few times. The V and J genes are TRBV27 and TRBJ2-4; 15 bases map to TRBD2. V gave up 0 bases and J gave up 7 bases; unmatched junction bases: 13. The CDR3 has 20 residues. Per germline, CDR1 MNHEY and CDR2 SMNVEV (reference sequence). In DNA, the CDR3 is TGTGCCAGCAGTTTATCGGGACTAGCGGGGGGCACTACGGACAGGAACATTCAGTACTTC. Translating it yields CASSLSGLAGGTTDRNIQYF.

Only a few counts were recorded for this clone. The J gene is TRBJ1-1, the V gene TRBV11-3; tentatively, D is TRBD1 (5 bases). Germline CDR1 SGHNT, CDR2 YENEEA. The CDR3 covers 14 residues. Trimming removed 0 bases at V and 4 bases at J, with 9 bases between. CDR3 sequence: CASSLEGGGTEAFF. The CDR3 DNA reads TGTGCCAGCAGCTTAGAGGGGGGGGGCACTGAAGCTTTCTTT.

This clone appeared a few times. The rearrangement links TRBV2 to TRBJ1-1; the D gene is possibly TRBD1 (5 bases). V lost 1 base, J lost 1 base, and 13 bases lay in between. The CDR3 is 16 residues long. Looked up from germline, CDR1 is SNHLY and CDR2 is FYNNEI. The CDR3 loop reads CASSEVTGTKNTEAFF. In DNA, the CDR3 is TGTGCCAGCAGTGAAGTTACAGGCACGAAGAACACTGAAGCTTTCTTT.

The chain links TRBV7-9 to TRBJ2-1; possibly TRBD2 for D (6 bases). Germline lookup yields CDR1 SEHNR and CDR2 FQNEAQ (reference sequence). V gave up 4 bases and J gave up 8 bases, with 21 bases separating them. The CDR3 loop spans 16 amino acids. The CDR3 loop is CASSSVPGTAGDEQFF. The DNA for the CDR3 is TGTGCCAGCAGCTCAGTACCAGGGACTGCTGGGGATGAGCAGTTCTTC.

The chain couples TRBV19 to TRBJ2-6; D possibly corresponds to TRBD2 (5 bases). The CDR3 totals 16 residues. CDR1 LNHDA and CDR2 SQIVND come from the germline V gene (reference sequence). Trimming took off 6 bases at V and 0 bases at J, with 12 bases between the two ends. Written as DNA, the CDR3 is TGTGCCAGTAGAGAAACGAGGGCCTCTGGGGCCAACGTCCTGACTTTC. This sequence encodes CASRETRASGANVLTF.

The chain combines TRBV15 with TRBJ2-1, with TRBD2 identical over 10 bases. Germline CDR1 LNHNV, CDR2 YYDKDF (reference sequence). The CDR3 covers 15 residues. Germline trimming cut 0 bases from V and 8 bases from J; bases unmatched to any gene: 4. The CDR3 nucleotides are TGTGCCACCAGCAGAGAACCTAGCGGGAGCGATGAGCAGTTCTTC. Amino acid sequence: CATSREPSGSDEQFF.

This clone was found a few times. The J gene is TRBJ2-1, the V gene TRBV28, with TRBD2 matching 14 bases. The CDR3 spans 15 residues. The germline gives CDR1 MDHEN, CDR2 SYDVKM. The ends lost 5 bases at V and 5 bases at J; junction bases unmatched: 2. The CDR3 spells CASSRLAGGHNEQFF. In DNA form, the CDR3 reads TGTGCCAGCAGTCGACTAGCGGGAGGGCACAATGAGCAGTTCTTC.

This clone occurred a few times. This chain links TRBV12-5 with TRBJ1-2; no clear D gene. The germline V gene encodes CDR1 LGHNT and CDR2 FRNRAP. Trimming cost V 0 bases and J 8 bases, with 13 bases left between them. This CDR3 spans 14 amino acids. In DNA form, the CDR3 reads TGTGCTAGTGGTTTGGTACTAGGCAGTAACGGCTACACCTTC. Its translation: CASGLVLGSNGYTF. Full variable domain (missing parts from reference TRBV12-5 and TRBJ1-2): DARVTQTPRHKVTEMGQEVTMRCQPILGHNTVFWYRQTMMQGLELLAYFRNRAPLDDSGMPKDRFSAEMPDATLATLKIQPSEPRDSAVYFCASGLVLGSNGYTFGSGTRLTVV.

This clone showed up just a few times. The gene calls are TRBV5-5 and TRBJ2-3; 12 nucleotides align to TRBD2. This CDR3 has 17 amino acids. V lost 4 bases to trimming and J lost 0 bases; unmatched junction nucleotides: 6. Germline V CDR1 and CDR2: SGHKS, YYEKEE (reference sequence). The CDR3 nucleotides read TGTGCCAGCAGCGGACTAGCGGGGCGTGCTAGCACAGATACGCAGTATTTT. It is translated as CASSGLAGRASTDTQYF.